What follows describes a single T cell receptor beta chain. The V gene's germline CDR1 is MNHEY and CDR2 SVGAGI. CDR3 length: 15 amino acids. V was cut by 4 bases and J by 0 bases, with 13 bases left in between. These data originate in a study of technical replicates of blood from a handful of donors. Libraries were prepared by immunoSEQ multiplex PCR; TCRdb keeps only in-frame clonotypes and omits some of them. The repertoire holds almost 70,000 clones, with about 90% as singletons. Sample: T cells isolated from PBMCs. The genes are TRBV6-5 and TRBJ2-7, with D possibly matching TRBD2 (6 bases). The origin of this receptor is a human donor in good health. CDR3 in DNA: TGTGCCAGCAGTTCGTCCACCGGGAGCTCCTACGAGCAGTACTTC. As protein: CASSSSTGSSYEQYF.